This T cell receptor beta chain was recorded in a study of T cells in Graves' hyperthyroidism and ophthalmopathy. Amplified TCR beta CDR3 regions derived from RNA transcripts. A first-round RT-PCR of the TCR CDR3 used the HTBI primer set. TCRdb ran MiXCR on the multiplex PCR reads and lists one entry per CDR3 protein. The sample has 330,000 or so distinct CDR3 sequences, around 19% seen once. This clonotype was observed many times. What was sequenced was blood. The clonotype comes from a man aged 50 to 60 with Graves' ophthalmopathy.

CDR3: CASSEISRRGYGYTF. The CDR3 nucleotides read TGTGCCAGCAGTGAAATTAGCCGCCGTGGCTATGGCTACACCTTC. The genes are TRBV2 and TRBJ1-2; D gene ambiguous. The CDR3 extends over 15 amino acids. Germline assignment: CDR1 SNHLY and CDR2 FYNNEI. Between the trimmed V and J ends, which lost 2 bases and 4 bases, there was a span of 14 bases.